The clone carrying this T cell receptor beta chain was counted many times. As yet, its antigen is unknown. This sample was included in a study of T cells in Graves' hyperthyroidism and ophthalmopathy. Study-wide results and caveats: The model predicted ophthalmopathy a median roughly 6.5 months before onset. Ophthalmopathy and stable hyperthyroidism were told apart by a 13 V-J model.

Template material for amplifying TCR beta CDR3 regions consisted of RNA transcripts. The TCR CDR3 first-round RT-PCR relied on the HTBI primer set. MiXCR, applied by TCRdb to the multiplex PCR reads, yields one record per CDR3 protein. Of 500,000 to 650,000 distinct CDR3 sequences listed, around 15% were seen once; the top ten hold around 12%. J was trimmed by 1 base and V by 7 bases; bases with no gene match: 15. This CDR3 has 18 amino acids. CDR1 is DFQATT, CDR2 SNEGSKA, per germline (reference sequence). Those patients with uncontrolled infection, other autoimmune disease, pregnancy or lactation were excluded. Each 10 ml fresh peripheral blood draw supplied the PBMCs.

The receptor was derived from a woman aged 45-60 years with Graves' ophthalmopathy. Sequenced sample: blood. This chain links TRBV20-1 with TRBJ2-1, with 11 nucleotides matching TRBD2. The CDR3 here is CSGISLAGGSKSYNEQFF. The DNA for the CDR3 is TGCAGTGGGATTTCTCTAGCGGGGGGAAGTAAATCCTACAATGAGCAGTTCTTC.